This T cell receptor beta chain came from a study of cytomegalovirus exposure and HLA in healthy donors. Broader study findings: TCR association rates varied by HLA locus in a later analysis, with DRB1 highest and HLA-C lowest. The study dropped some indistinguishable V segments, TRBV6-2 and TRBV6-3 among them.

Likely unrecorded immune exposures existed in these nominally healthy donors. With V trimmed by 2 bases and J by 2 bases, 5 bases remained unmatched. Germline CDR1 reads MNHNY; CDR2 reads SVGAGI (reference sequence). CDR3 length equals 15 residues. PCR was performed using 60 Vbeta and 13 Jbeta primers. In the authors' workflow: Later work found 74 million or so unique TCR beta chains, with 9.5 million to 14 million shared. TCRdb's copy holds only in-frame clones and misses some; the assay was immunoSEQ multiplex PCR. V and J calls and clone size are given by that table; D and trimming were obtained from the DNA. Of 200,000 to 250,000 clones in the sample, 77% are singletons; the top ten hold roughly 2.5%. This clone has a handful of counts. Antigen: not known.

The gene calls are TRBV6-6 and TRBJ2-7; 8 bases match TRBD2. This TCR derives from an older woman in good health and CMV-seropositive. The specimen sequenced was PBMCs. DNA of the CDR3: TGTGCCAGCAGTTACCGGCAGCGGGGGACCTACGAGCAGTACTTC. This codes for CASSYRQRGTYEQYF.